This T cell receptor (beta chain) was observed in a study of kidney transplant recipient with SARS-CoV-2 infection. With respect to this clonotype: A much larger clone differs by one base, so this may be a read error.

Germline CDR1 and CDR2: LGHNA and YSLEER. The CDR3 has 17 residues. In TCRdb, the reads were re-called with MiXCR into one record per CDR3 protein. The table lists fewer than 250,000 distinct CDR3 sequences, 29% of them singletons, with roughly 7% in the top ten. The sequence came from a young adult male patient who had COVID-19 and was a kidney transplant recipient. T cells may partly derive from the graft donor. Here the sequenced sample was a blood sample, taken at baseline and between days 110 and 120 from a kidney transplant recipient. This sequence joins TRBV4-3 and TRBJ1-4; 7 bases are shared with TRBD1. The CDR3 here is CASSPSSVGTANEKLVF. CDR3 nucleotide sequence: TGCGCCAGCAGCCCGTCGTCTGTGGGGACAGCTAATGAAAAACTGGTTTTT.